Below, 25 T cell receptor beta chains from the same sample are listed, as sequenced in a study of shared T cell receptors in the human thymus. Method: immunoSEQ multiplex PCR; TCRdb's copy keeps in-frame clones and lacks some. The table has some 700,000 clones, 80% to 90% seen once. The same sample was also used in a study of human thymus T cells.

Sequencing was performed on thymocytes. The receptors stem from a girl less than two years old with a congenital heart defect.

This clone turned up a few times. The CDR3 protein is CASSREAGQETQYF. Here the CDR3 DNA reads TGTGCCAGCAGTAGGGAAGCGGGGCAAGAGACCCAGTACTTC. This sequence joins TRBV2 and TRBJ2-5; 7 positions match TRBD2. CDR1 and CDR2 (germline): SNHLY, FYNNEI. This CDR3 is built from 14 residues. The V and J ends lost 5 bases and 2 bases, in that order; junction bases with no gene match: 5.

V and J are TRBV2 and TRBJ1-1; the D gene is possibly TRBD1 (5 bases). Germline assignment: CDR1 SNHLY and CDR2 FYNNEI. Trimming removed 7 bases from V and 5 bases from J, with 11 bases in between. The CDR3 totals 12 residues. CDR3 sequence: CASNREGTEAFF. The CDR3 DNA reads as TGTGCCAGCAACCGGGAGGGGACTGAAGCTTTCTTT.

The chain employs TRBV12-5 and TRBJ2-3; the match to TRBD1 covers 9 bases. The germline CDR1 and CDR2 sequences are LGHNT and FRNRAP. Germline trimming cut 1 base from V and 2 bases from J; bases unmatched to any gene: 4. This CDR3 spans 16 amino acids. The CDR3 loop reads CASGLGGQGNTDTQYF. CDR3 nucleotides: TGTGCTAGTGGTTTGGGGGGACAGGGAAACACAGATACGCAGTATTTT. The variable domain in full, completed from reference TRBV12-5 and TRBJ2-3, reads DARVTQTPRHKVTEMGQEVTMRCQPILGHNTVFWYRQTMMQGLELLAYFRNRAPLDDSGMPKDRFSAEMPDATLATLKIQPSEPRDSAVYFCASGLGGQGNTDTQYFGPGTRLTVL.

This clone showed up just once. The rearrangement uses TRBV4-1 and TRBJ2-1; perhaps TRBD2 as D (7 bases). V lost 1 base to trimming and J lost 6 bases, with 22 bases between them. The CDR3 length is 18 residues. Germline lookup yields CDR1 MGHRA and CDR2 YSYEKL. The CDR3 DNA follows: TGCGCCAGCAGCCAAGTTCCTCGGGGGAGGGGGGAGTGCAATGAGCAGTTCTTC. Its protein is CASSQVPRGRGECNEQFF.

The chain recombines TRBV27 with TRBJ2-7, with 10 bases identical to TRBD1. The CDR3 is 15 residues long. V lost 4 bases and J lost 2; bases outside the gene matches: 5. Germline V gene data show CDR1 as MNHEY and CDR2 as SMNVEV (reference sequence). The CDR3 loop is CASSYSGTGAYEQYF. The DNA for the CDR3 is TGTGCCAGCAGTTACTCCGGGACAGGGGCCTACGAGCAGTACTTC.

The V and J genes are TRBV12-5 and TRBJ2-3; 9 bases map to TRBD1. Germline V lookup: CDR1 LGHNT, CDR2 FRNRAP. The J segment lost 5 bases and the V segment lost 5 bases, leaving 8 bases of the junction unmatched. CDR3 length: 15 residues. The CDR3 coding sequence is TGTGCTAGTGGTCGGACAGGGGCCACCATAGATACGCAGTATTTT. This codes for CASGRTGATIDTQYF.

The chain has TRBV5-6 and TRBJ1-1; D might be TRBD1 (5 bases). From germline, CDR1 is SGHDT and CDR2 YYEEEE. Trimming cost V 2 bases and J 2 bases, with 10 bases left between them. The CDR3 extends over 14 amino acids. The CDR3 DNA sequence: TGTGCCAGCAGCTTCGGACACCGAAACACTGAAGCTTTCTTT. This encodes CASSFGHRNTEAFF.

The CDR3 DNA follows: TGTGCCAGCAGCACCCAAAGGAGGATTTCACCCCTCCACTTT. It is translated as CASSTQRRISPLHF. The rearrangement joins TRBV7-2 to TRBJ1-6; D is ambiguous. This CDR3 comprises 14 residues. From germline, CDR1 is SGHTA and CDR2 FQGNSA. V lost 5 bases to trimming and J lost 9 bases, with 14 bases between them.

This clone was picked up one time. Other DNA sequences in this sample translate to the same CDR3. CDR3 amino acids: CASSQSYEQYF. The CDR3 DNA follows: TGTGCCAGCAGTCAGTCCTACGAGCAGTACTTC. This sequence joins TRBV6-6 and TRBJ2-7; D call uncertain. V was cut by 5 bases and J by 1 base, with 3 bases left in between. Germline loops: CDR1 MNHNY, CDR2 SVGAGI (reference sequence). The CDR3 runs 11 residues.

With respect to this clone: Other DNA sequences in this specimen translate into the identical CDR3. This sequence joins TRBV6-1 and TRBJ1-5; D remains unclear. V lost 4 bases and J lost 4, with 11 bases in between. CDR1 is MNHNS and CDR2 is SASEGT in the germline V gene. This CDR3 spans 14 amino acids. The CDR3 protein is CASSGRDFNQPQHF. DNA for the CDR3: TGTGCCAGCAGTGGTCGGGATTTTAATCAGCCCCAGCATTTT.

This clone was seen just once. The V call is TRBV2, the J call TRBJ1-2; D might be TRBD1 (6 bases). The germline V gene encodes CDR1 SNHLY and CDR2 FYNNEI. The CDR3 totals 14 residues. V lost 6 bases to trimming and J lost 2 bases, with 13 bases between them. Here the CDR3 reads CASRSQDRNYGYTF. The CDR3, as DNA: TGTGCCAGCAGATCTCAGGACAGAAACTATGGCTACACCTTC.

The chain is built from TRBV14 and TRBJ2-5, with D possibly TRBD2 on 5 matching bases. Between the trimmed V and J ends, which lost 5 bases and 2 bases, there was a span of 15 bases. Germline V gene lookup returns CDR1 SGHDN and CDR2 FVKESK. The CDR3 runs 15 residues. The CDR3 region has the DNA TGTGCCAGCAGCGAACTAGGTCGGTCGCAAGAGACCCAGTACTTC. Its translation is CASSELGRSQETQYF.

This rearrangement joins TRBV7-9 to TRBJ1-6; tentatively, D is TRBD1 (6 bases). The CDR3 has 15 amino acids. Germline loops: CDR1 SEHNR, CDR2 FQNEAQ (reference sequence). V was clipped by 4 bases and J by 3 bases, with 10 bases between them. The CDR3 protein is CASSSLDSYNSPLHF. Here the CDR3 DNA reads TGTGCCAGCAGCTCCTTGGACAGCTATAATTCACCCCTCCACTTT.

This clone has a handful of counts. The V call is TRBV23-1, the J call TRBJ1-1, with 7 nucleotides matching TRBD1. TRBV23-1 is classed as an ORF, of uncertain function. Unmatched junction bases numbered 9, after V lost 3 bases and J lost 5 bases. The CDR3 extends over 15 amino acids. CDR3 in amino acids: CASSQRPTGITEAFF. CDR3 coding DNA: TGCGCCAGCAGTCAGAGACCGACAGGGATAACTGAAGCTTTCTTT.

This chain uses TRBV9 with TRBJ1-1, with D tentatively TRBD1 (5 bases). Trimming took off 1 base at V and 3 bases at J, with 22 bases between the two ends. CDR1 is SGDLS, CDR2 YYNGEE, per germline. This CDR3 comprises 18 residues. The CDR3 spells CASSVIGVGQGKDTEAFF. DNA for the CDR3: TGTGCCAGCAGCGTAATAGGAGTTGGGCAGGGAAAGGACACTGAAGCTTTCTTT.

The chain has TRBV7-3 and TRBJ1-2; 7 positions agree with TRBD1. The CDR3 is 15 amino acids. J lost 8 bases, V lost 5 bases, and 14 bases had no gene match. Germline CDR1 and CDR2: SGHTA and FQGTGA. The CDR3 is CASSLRGTESRGYTF. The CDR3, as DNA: TGTGCCAGCAGCCTACGCGGGACAGAAAGTCGCGGCTACACCTTC.

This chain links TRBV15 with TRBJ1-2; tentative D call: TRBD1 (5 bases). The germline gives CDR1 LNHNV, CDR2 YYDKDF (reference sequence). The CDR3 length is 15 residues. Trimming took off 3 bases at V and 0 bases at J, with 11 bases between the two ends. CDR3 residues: CATSRLGRANYGYTF. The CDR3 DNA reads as TGTGCCACCAGCAGGTTAGGCAGGGCTAACTATGGCTACACCTTC.

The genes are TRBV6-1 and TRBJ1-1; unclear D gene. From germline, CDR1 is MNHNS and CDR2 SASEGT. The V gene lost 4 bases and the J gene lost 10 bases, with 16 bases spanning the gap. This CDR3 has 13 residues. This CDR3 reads CASSAGRVGRAFF. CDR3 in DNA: TGTGCCAGCAGTGCCGGGAGGGTCGGCAGAGCTTTCTTT.

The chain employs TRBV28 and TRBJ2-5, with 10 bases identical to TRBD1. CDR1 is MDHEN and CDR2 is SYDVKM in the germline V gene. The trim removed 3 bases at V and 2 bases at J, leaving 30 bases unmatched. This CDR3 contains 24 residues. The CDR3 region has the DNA TGTGCCAGCAGTTTTCCTCATCCCAAGGGGCGGTCCGGGACAGGGGCGCGCGAACAAGAGACCCAGTACTTC. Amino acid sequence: CASSFPHPKGRSGTGAREQETQYF.

CDR3: CASSWTGSAYEQYF. Here the CDR3 DNA reads TGTGCCAGCAGTTGGACAGGGTCCGCCTACGAGCAGTACTTC. This chain connects TRBV2 to TRBJ2-7; 8 nucleotides line up with TRBD1. This CDR3 is built from 14 residues. Germline CDR1 is SNHLY and CDR2 is FYNNEI. The V gene end was trimmed by 5 bases and the J gene end by 2 bases; junction bases not matched to a gene: 5.

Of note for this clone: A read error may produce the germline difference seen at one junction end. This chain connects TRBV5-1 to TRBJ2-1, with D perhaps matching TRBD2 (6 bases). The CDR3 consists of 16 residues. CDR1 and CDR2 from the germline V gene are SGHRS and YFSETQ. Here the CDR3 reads CASSLFLISAPGLKIF. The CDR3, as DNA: TGCGCCAGCAGCTTATTTCTTATTTCTGCTCCGGGACTTAAGATCTTC.

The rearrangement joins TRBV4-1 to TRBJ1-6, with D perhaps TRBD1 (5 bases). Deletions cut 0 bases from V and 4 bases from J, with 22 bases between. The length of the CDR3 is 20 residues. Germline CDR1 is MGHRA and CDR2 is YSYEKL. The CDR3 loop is CASSQEWIGVNSKYNSPLHF. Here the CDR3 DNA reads TGCGCCAGCAGCCAAGAATGGATAGGGGTTAATAGTAAATATAATTCACCCCTCCACTTT.

The CDR3 sequence is CASSSKGGATGELFF. DNA of the CDR3: TGCGCCAGCAGCTCCAAAGGAGGGGCTACCGGGGAGCTGTTTTTT. The chain has TRBV5-1 and TRBJ2-2, with D perhaps TRBD2 (6 bases). CDR3 length: 15 residues. Trimming took off 3 bases at V and 5 bases at J, with 14 bases between the two ends. Germline assignment: CDR1 SGHRS and CDR2 YFSETQ.

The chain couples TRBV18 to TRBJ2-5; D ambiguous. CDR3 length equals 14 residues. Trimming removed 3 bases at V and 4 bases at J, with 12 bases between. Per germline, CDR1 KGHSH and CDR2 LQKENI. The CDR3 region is CASSPVFSGETQYF. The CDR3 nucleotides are TGTGCCAGCTCACCGGTTTTCTCCGGAGAGACCCAGTACTTC. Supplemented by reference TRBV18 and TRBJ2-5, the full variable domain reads NAGVMQNPRHLVRRRGQEARLRCSPMKGHSHVYWYRQLPEEGLKFMVYLQKENIIDESGMPKERFSAEFPKEGPSILRIQQVVRGDSAAYFCASSPVFSGETQYFGPGTRLLVL.

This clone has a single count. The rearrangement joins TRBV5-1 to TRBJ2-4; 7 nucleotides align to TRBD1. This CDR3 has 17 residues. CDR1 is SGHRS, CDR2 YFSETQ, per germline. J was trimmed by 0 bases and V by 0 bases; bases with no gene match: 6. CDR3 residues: CASSLAPGQLAKNIQYF. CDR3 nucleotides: TGCGCCAGCAGCTTGGCCCCGGGACAGCTAGCCAAAAACATTCAGTACTTC. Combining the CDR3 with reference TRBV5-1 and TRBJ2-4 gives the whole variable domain KAGVTQTPRYLIKTRGQQVTLSCSPISGHRSVSWYQQTPGQGLQFLFEYFSETQRNKGNFPGRFSGRQFSNSRSEMNVSTLELGDSALYLCASSLAPGQLAKNIQYFGAGTRLSVL.